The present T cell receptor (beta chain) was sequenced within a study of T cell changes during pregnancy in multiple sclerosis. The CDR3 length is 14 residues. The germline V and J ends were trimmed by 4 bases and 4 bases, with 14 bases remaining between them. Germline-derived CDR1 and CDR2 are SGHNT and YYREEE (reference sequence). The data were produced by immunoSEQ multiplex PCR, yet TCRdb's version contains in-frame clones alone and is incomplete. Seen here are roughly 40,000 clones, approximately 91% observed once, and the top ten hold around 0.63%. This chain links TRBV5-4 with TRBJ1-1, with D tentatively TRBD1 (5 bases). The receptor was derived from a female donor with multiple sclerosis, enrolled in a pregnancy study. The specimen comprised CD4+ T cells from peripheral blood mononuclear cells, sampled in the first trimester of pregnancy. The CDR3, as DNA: TGTGCCAGCAGCCCCCTCACAAGGGGCACTGAAGCTTTCTTT. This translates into CASSPLTRGTEAFF.